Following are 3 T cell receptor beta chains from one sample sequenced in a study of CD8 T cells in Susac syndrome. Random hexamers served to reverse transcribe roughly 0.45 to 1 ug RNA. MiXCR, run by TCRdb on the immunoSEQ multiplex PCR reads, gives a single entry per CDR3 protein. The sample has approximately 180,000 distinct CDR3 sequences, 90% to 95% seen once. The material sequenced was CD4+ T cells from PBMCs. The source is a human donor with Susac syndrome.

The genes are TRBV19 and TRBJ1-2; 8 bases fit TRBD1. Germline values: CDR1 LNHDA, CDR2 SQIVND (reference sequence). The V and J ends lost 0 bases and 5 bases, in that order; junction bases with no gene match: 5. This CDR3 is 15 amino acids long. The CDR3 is CASSIDRGQEYGYTF. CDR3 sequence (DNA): TGTGCCAGTAGTATAGATCGGGGACAGGAGTATGGCTACACCTTC. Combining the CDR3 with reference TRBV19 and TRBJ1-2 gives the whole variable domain DGGITQSPKYLFRKEGQNVTLSCEQNLNHDAMYWYRQDPGQGLRLIYYSQIVNDFQKGDIAEGYSVSREKKESFPLTVTSAQKNPTAFYLCASSIDRGQEYGYTFGSGTRLTVV.

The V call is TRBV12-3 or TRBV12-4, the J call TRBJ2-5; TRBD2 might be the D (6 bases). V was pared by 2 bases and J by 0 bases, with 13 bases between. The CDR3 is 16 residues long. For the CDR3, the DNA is TGTGCCAGCAGTTTACTCCTCCTAGCGCACCAAGAGACCCAGTACTTC. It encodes CASSLLLLAHQETQYF.

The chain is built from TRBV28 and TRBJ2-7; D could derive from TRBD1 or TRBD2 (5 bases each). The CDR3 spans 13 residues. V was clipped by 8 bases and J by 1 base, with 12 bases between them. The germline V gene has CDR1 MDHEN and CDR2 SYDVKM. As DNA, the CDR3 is TGTGCCAGCCACCGGGACGGATCCTACGAGCAGTACTTC. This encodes CASHRDGSYEQYF.